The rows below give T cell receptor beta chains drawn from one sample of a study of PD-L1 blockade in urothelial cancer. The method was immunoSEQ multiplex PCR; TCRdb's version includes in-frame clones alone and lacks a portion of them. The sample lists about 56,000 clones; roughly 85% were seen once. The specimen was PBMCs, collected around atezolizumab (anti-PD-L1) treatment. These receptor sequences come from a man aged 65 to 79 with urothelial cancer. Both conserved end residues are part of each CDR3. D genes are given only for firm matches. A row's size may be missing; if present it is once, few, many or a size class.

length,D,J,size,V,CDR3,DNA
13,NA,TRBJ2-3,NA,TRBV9,CASSETSTDTQYF,TGTGCCAGCAGCGAGACTAGCACAGATACGCAGTATTTT
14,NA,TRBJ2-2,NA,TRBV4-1,CASSQDPGTGELFF,TGCGCCAGCAGCCAAGATCCAGGCACCGGGGAGCTGTTTTTT
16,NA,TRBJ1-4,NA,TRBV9,CASSVSRGLGNEKLFF,TGTGCCAGCAGCGTAAGCAGAGGGCTGGGTAATGAAAAACTGTTTTTT
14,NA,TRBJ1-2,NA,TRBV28,CASSIPQGHYGYTF,TGTGCCAGCAGTATACCACAGGGTCACTATGGCTACACCTTC
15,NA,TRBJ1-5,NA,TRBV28,CASSTLGRANQPQHF,TGTGCCAGCAGTACTCTTGGGAGAGCGAATCAGCCCCAGCATTTT
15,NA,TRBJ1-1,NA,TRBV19,CASSIYPTENTEAFF,TGTGCCAGTAGTATTTACCCGACAGAGAACACTGAAGCTTTCTTT
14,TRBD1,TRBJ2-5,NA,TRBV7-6,CASSLDRGSGTQYF,TGTGCCAGCAGCTTAGACAGGGGCTCAGGGACCCAGTACTTC
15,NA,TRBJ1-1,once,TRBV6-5,CASRPGDSLNTEAFF,TGTGCCAGCAGACCCGGCGACAGCTTGAACACTGAAGCTTTCTTT
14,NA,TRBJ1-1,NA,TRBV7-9,CASSSTDRNTEAFF,TGTGCCAGCAGCTCTACGGACAGGAACACTGAAGCTTTCTTT
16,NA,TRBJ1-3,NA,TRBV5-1,CASSLEAGISGNTIYF,TGCGCCAGCAGCTTGGAGGCAGGAATCTCTGGAAACACCATATATTTT
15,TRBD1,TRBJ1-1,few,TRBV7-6,CASSPGQGRNTEAFF,TGTGCCAGCTCCCCGGGACAGGGTAGAAACACTGAAGCTTTCTTT
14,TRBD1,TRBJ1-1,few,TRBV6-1,CATSSGTEGTEAFF,TGTGCCACATCTTCCGGGACAGAGGGAACTGAAGCTTTCTTT
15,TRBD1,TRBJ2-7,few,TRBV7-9,CASSFTGGLAYEQYF,TGTGCCAGCAGCTTTACAGGGGGGCTCGCCTACGAGCAGTACTTC
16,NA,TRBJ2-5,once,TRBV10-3,CAISEPPGGLGETQYF,TGTGCCATCAGTGAACCCCCTGGGGGCTTAGGGGAGACCCAGTACTTC
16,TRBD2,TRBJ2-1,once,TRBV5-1,CASSKGLAGIYNEQFF,TGCGCCAGCAGCAAGGGACTAGCGGGAATCTACAATGAGCAGTTCTTC
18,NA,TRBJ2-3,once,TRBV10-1,CASSRVAVQGIRHRYAYF,TGCGCCAGCAGCCGGGTTGCGGTTCAGGGAATTCGGCACAGATACGCGTATTTT
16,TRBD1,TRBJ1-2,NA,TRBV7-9,CASSLIPDRRVYGYTF,TGTGCCAGCAGCTTGATCCCGGACAGGCGAGTCTATGGCTACACCTTC
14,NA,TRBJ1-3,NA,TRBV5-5,CASSITGSGNTIYF,TGTGCCAGCAGCATCACAGGGTCTGGAAACACCATATATTTT
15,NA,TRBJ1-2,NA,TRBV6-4,CASSDSRAGVYGYTF,TGTGCCAGCAGTGACTCGCGGGCCGGGGTCTATGGCTACACCTTC
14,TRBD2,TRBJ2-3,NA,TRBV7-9,CASSGGLAWDTQYF,TGTGCCAGCAGCGGCGGACTAGCGTGGGATACGCAGTATTTT
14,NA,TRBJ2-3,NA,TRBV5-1,CASRPTWSADTQYF,TGCGCCAGCAGACCGACCTGGAGCGCAGATACGCAGTATTTT
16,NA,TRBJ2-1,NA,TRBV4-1,CASSQVDLASYNEQFF,TGCGCCAGCAGCCAAGTGGATCTAGCCTCCTACAATGAGCAGTTCTTC
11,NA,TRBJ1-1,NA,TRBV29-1,CSGSEQGSAFF,TGCAGCGGATCTGAACAGGGTTCGGCTTTCTTT
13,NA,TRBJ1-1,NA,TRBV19,CASSLNPNTEAFF,TGTGCCAGTAGCCTTAATCCGAACACTGAAGCTTTCTTT
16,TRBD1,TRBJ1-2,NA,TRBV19,CASTQGPAGGYSGYTF,TGTGCCAGTACCCAAGGGCCGGCAGGGGGATACTCTGGCTACACCTTC
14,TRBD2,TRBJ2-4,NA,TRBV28,CASSPWASGNIQYF,TGTGCCAGCAGTCCGTGGGCTAGCGGAAACATTCAGTACTTC